One and the same sample provided the 19 T cell receptor beta chains below, sequenced in a study of beta chain features in type 1 diabetes. Whole-study findings and limits: Shorter TCRB CDR3s, moderately but significantly so, marked every one of the four CD4+ subsets in Type 1 diabetes patients.

Their target antigens are unknown. The investigators reverse transcribed all of the isolated RNA, so they sequenced expressed TCRB transcripts. Sequencing used immunoSEQ multiplex PCR; TCRdb keeps in-frame clones, though not all of them. The sample has fewer than 400,000 clones, around 9.3% seen once; the top ten hold 0.9% to 1.1%. Sequenced sample: central memory CD4+ T cells from blood. The receptors shown here come from a man aged 30 to 39 with type 1 diabetes.

This clone was recorded a few times. The rearrangement links TRBV27 to TRBJ2-5, with D perhaps assigned TRBD1 or TRBD2 (5 bases each). V was cut by 1 base and J by 5 bases, with 11 bases left in between. CDR3 length: 14 amino acids. Germline V gene data show CDR1 as MNHEY and CDR2 as SMNVEV (reference sequence). The CDR3 sequence is CASSLYGAGETQYF. The DNA of the CDR3 is TGTGCCAGCAGTTTATACGGGGCTGGGGAGACCCAGTACTTC.

This clone was detected only a few times. This chain connects TRBV10-3 to TRBJ1-2, with a possible D match to TRBD1 (5 bases). The CDR3 runs to 14 residues. Trimming left V 3 bases short and J 4 bases short, with 12 bases between. Germline CDR1 ENHRY, CDR2 SYGVKD. CDR3 amino acids: CAISDPGRGYGYTF. The CDR3 DNA reads TGTGCCATCAGTGACCCGGGACGTGGCTATGGCTACACCTTC.

There are a few counts of this clone. This chain uses TRBV29-1 with TRBJ2-3; D is unresolved. The CDR3 covers 12 residues. The V gene lost 0 bases and the J gene lost 3 bases, with 4 bases spanning the gap. Germline CDR1 reads SQVTM; CDR2 reads ANQGSEA. The CDR3 DNA sequence: TGCAGCGTTGAAGAGACTACAGATACGCAGTATTTT. Protein sequence: CSVEETTDTQYF.

This chain links TRBV6-1 with TRBJ2-2; D remains ambiguous. Looked up from germline, CDR1 is MNHNS and CDR2 is SASEGT. CDR3 length: 15 amino acids. Between the trimmed V and J ends, which lost 0 bases and 1 base, there was a span of 6 bases. The CDR3 DNA is TGTGCCAGCAGTGAAGCAGCCAAGAACACCGGGGAGCTGTTTTTT. Its translation: CASSEAAKNTGELFF.

The chain combines TRBV7-2 with TRBJ2-1; 9 bases are a match to TRBD2. Germline-derived CDR1 and CDR2 are SGHTA and FQGNSA. The ends lost 3 bases at V and 4 bases at J; junction bases unmatched: 13. CDR3 size: 18 residues. The CDR3 here is CASSLGHRAGGLYNEQFF. The CDR3 DNA sequence: TGTGCCAGCAGCTTGGGCCACAGAGCGGGGGGATTATACAATGAGCAGTTCTTC. Filled out from reference TRBV7-2 and TRBJ2-1, the complete variable domain reads GAGVSQSPSNKVTEKGKDVELRCDPISGHTALYWYRQSLGQGLEFLIYFQGNSAPDKSGLPSDRFSAERTGGSVSTLTIQRTQQEDSAVYLCASSLGHRAGGLYNEQFFGPGTRLTVL.

This clone was seen only a few times. CDR3 nucleotide sequence: TGTGCCAGCAACACACAGGGTGATGGCTACACCTTC. Its translation: CASNTQGDGYTF. This rearrangement joins TRBV21-1 to TRBJ1-2; the listed D gene, TRBD1, was not tested against the DNA. TRBV21-1 is annotated as a pseudogene. This CDR3 is 12 amino acids long.

The rearrangement joins TRBV7-2 to TRBJ2-1; 8 nucleotides line up with TRBD2. Germline V CDR1 and CDR2: SGHTA, FQGNSA. Germline trimming cut 4 bases from V and 3 bases from J; bases unmatched to any gene: 5. The CDR3 extends over 15 amino acids. For the CDR3, the DNA is TGTGCCAGCAGCTCTCGGAGCGGGGGCTACAATGAGCAGTTCTTC. It encodes CASSSRSGGYNEQFF.

This clone was seen only a few times. The genes are TRBV7-2 and TRBJ2-1; weak D call: TRBD2 (5 bases). Germline V gene data show CDR1 as SGHTA and CDR2 as FQGNSA. Trimming shortened V by 5 bases and J by 5 bases, and 10 bases separated the two germline ends. This CDR3 region has 13 residues. CDR3 protein: CASSRTRNNEQFF. For the CDR3, the DNA is TGTGCCAGCAGCCGCACTAGAAACAATGAGCAGTTCTTC.

The chain recombines TRBV29-1 with TRBJ1-5; D remains ambiguous. The germline V gene encodes CDR1 SQVTM and CDR2 ANQGSEA. The CDR3 loop spans 14 amino acids. V was pared by 4 bases and J by 0 bases, with 10 bases between. CDR3 bases: TGCAGCGTTGCGGCAGTTAATAGCAATCAGCCCCAGCATTTT. Amino acids: CSVAAVNSNQPQHF.

In its sample, this clone was seen a few times. This chain connects TRBV5-1 to TRBJ1-1; D gene uncertain. Looked up from germline, CDR1 is SGHRS and CDR2 is YFSETQ. Trimming cost V 4 bases and J 0 bases, with 13 bases left between them. The CDR3 covers 15 residues. The CDR3 region is CASSISGVMNTEAFF. In DNA, the CDR3 is TGCGCCAGCAGCATATCCGGGGTCATGAACACTGAAGCTTTCTTT.

J is TRBJ2-6 and V is TRBV2; D uncertain. V shed 8 bases and J shed 1 base, with 9 bases lying between them. The CDR3 contains 14 residues. The V gene's germline CDR1 is SNHLY and CDR2 FYNNEI. CDR3 region: CASGPISGANVLTF. CDR3 sequence (DNA): TGTGCCAGCGGTCCGATTTCTGGGGCCAACGTCCTGACTTTC.

This chain joins TRBV30 and TRBJ1-1, with D unresolved. The germline V gene encodes CDR1 GTSNPN and CDR2 SVGIG (reference sequence). This CDR3 has 13 amino acids. The ends were cut back, 4 bases at V and 2 bases at J, with 11 bases in the middle. The CDR3 loop reads CAWTQQVNTEAFF. Here the CDR3 DNA reads TGTGCCTGGACCCAACAAGTTAACACTGAAGCTTTCTTT.

This clone was seen a few times. The chain combines TRBV7-9 with TRBJ2-7; D gene ambiguous. Germline V gene sequence: CDR1 SEHNR, CDR2 FQNEAQ (reference sequence). The CDR3 has 11 amino acids. V dropped 3 bases and J dropped 3 bases, with 3 bases sitting between them. This CDR3 is CASSFLYEQYF. CDR3 coding DNA: TGTGCCAGCAGCTTTCTCTACGAGCAGTACTTC.

This clone was counted between two and nine times. This sequence joins TRBV10-2 and TRBJ2-5, with TRBD2 matching over 8 bases. This CDR3 is 15 amino acids long. The ends lost 5 bases at V and 5 bases at J; junction bases unmatched: 10. The germline V gene has CDR1 WSHSY and CDR2 SAAADI. The CDR3 loop reads CASSPSRGGRETQYF. For the CDR3, the DNA is TGCGCCAGCAGTCCTTCCCGCGGGGGGCGTGAGACCCAGTACTTC.

This clone came up a few times. This chain links TRBV19 with TRBJ2-1, with D uncertain. Trimming left V 3 bases short and J 10 bases short, with 7 bases between. Germline V CDR1 and CDR2: LNHDA, SQIVND (reference sequence). This CDR3 has 11 residues. CDR3 sequence (DNA): TGTGCCAGTAGTATTGCACTCGAGCAGTTCTTC. Translation gives CASSIALEQFF.

This clone occurred a few times. The chain joins TRBV30 to TRBJ1-6, with D tentatively TRBD1 (5 bases). This CDR3 is built from 14 residues. The germline V and J ends were trimmed by 3 bases and 5 bases, with 11 bases remaining between them. Per germline, CDR1 GTSNPN and CDR2 SVGIG (reference sequence). CDR3 amino acids: CAWSQGLDNSPLHF. The CDR3, as DNA: TGTGCCTGGAGCCAGGGATTGGATAATTCACCCCTCCACTTT.

J is TRBJ2-7 and V is TRBV7-6, with D perhaps matching TRBD2 (7 bases). Germline CDR1 SGHVS, CDR2 FNYEAQ. The CDR3 spans 15 residues. The V and J ends lost 6 bases and 2 bases respectively, with 17 bases between them. In DNA form, the CDR3 reads TGTGCCAGCAGTCAGGCTAGGGGGGGACCCTACGAGCAGTACTTC. Its protein product is CASSQARGGPYEQYF.

V gene TRBV10-2 combines with J gene TRBJ2-2; 8 positions match TRBD1. The CDR3 has 15 amino acids. The junction had 5 bases not matched to a gene; V was cut back by 4 bases and J by 4 bases. Germline V lookup: CDR1 WSHSY, CDR2 SAAADI. CDR3 loop: CASSGSTGGTGELFF. The CDR3 nucleotides are TGCGCCAGCAGTGGGAGCACAGGGGGCACCGGGGAGCTGTTTTTT.

The chain carries TRBV28 and TRBJ2-7, with 7 bases fitting TRBD1. The CDR3 has 14 residues. Looked up from germline, CDR1 is MDHEN and CDR2 is SYDVKM. Trimming cost V 6 bases and J 6 bases; bases outside gene matches: 11. The CDR3 DNA sequence: TGTGCCAGCAGGAAAGGGGGCGCATTAATCGAGCAGTACTTC. Its protein product is CASRKGGALIEQYF.